The present TCR beta chain was sequenced within a study of blood T cells in healthy people across ages (dated by TCRdb to between 2015 and 2016). About the full investigation: In model experiments, template switching captured about one uniquely barcoded TCR beta cDNA molecule for every two T cells. The study measured age-related changes in TCR beta repertoire diversity using deep sequencing normalized with unique cDNA molecular identifiers. Four age groups were formed from the donors: young (average about 17 years), middle-aged (around 41), aged (around 68) and long-lived (82). Donors of different ages were randomly distributed across sequencing lanes to avoid experimental bias. Using the same blood draw, the study looked at two additional independent replicas of 1 million unique cDNA reads for two donors, one aged 18 to 30 and the other aged 80 or older. Results and caveats for the whole study, not just this receptor: Bulk unsorted PBMC profiling prevented conclusive comparison of naive and antigen-experienced compartments. Total diversity estimates from one million sequenced T cells were considered lower bounds and underestimates. As age increased, observed TCR beta diversity per million T cells dropped in a roughly linear way, and a significant reduction was already evident by age 40. Compared with the aged group, the long-lived group had more naive CD4+ T cells, fewer expanded clones and increased TCR diversity, suggesting age selection. Observed TCR beta diversity correlated strongly with the percentage of naive T cells measured by flow cytometry. Because donor CMV infection status was unknown, age-related changes in expanded clonotypes were potentially confounded.

CDR3 length: 15 amino acids, cysteine to phenylalanine. The sequence is cut down to CDR3 DNA, 45 bases in frame from base 1. Looking up the germline V gene yields CDR1 SQVTM and CDR2 ANQGSEA. Trimming accounts for 6 bases at V and 11 bases at J, while the number of junction bases matched to no gene is 17. Remarks on this clonotype: This receptor's antigen is unknown. Just one base apart from a much larger clone, this may be a read error.

Donors were a few dozen systemically healthy Caucasian individuals from Russia aged roughly 6 to 90 years. Around 10 milliliters of peripheral blood were collected from each donor into EDTA-treated Vacutainer tubes. Ficoll-Paque density-gradient centrifugation was used to isolate PBMCs, with at least 6.5 million per sample. Trizol reagent was used to extract total RNA from PBMCs, with at least 6 micrograms per sample. For every donor, flow cytometry on a PBMC aliquot measured the percentage of naive CD45RAhigh/CD27high T cells. Libraries were made using 5' RACE. The run used an Illumina HiSeq 2500. A second roughly 6 to 12 cycle PCR used a sample-barcoded 5' primer and a J-beta primer mix. Each TCR beta cDNA molecule received a unique molecular identifier from a template-switch 5' adaptor carrying 12 random nucleotides. At least 2.5 million CDR3-containing paired-end reads were obtained from each sample. First-strand cDNA was synthesized from all RNA with the Mint cDNA synthesis kit, primed by a TRBC-specific oligonucleotide. Following uracil-DNA glycosylase treatment, all cDNA underwent a first 18-cycle PCR with the universal primers M1SS and BC2_uni_R. Concerning the study's data processing: Normalization of each sample was performed by random selection of 1 million high-quality reads, each carrying a distinct molecular identifier. Reads sharing molecular identifiers were discarded rather than binned into consensus sequences. CDR3 identification, clonotype clustering and error correction used MiTCR with a Q25 quality threshold and the strictest error-elimination algorithm. A nonparametric unseen species model with Euler transformation was used to estimate a lower bound on total TCR beta diversity. TCRdb's own reprocessing of the public reads used fastp at Q25 and MiXCR and kept productive beta chains. For every CDR3 protein sequence, its rows merge into one entry that carries the most common genes and DNA. The V and J calls here are based on TCRdb, not the publication. Here the sample has 1.2 million to 1.5 million distinct CDR3 sequences; approximately 59% occur a single time. The leading ten clones occupy 6.5% to 8.5% of the sample.

Recombination joined TRBV29-1 with TRBJ2-5, and TRBD2 matches 11 of the central bases. The sequenced sample was blood. The TCR was taken from a man younger than 35 in good health. The CDR3 protein is CSVSPGTSGGDEQYF. The nucleotide sequence reads TGCAGCGTCTCCCCCGGGACTAGCGGTGGTGATGAGCAGTACTTC.